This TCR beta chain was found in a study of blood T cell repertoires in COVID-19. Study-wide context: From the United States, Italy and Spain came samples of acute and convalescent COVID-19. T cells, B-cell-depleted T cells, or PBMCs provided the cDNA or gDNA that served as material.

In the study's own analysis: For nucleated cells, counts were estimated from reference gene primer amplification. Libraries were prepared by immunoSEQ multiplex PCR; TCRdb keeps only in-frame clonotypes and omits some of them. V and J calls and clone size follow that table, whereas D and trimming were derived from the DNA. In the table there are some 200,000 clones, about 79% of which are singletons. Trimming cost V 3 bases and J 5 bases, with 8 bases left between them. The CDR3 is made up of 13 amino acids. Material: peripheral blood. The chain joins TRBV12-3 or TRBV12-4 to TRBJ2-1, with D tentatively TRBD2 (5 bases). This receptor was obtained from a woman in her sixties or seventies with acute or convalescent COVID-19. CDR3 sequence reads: CASSFPGNNEQFF. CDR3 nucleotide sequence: TGTGCCAGCAGTTTCCCCGGGAACAATGAGCAGTTCTTC.